This T cell receptor (beta chain) was recovered during a study of blood T cell repertoires in COVID-19. Clones were read by immunoSEQ multiplex PCR, and TCRdb kept only the in-frame ones, dropping some. The sample gives around 97,000 clones, about 86% of which show up once; 15% to 19% is in the top ten. This clone was seen only once. V lost 8 bases and J 0 bases, leaving 14 bases between the germline ends. The CDR3 is 15 amino acids. Looked up from germline, CDR1 is MDHEN and CDR2 is SYDVKM. V usage is TRBV28 and J usage is TRBJ2-1, with D perhaps matching TRBD2 (5 bases). Sequencing was done on a sample of peripheral blood. The source is a human donor in a cohort sampled during active COVID-19. CDR3 coding DNA: TGTGCCAGCGGTAAGACTAAAAGCTCCTACAATGAGCAGTTCTTC. It is translated as CASGKTKSSYNEQFF.